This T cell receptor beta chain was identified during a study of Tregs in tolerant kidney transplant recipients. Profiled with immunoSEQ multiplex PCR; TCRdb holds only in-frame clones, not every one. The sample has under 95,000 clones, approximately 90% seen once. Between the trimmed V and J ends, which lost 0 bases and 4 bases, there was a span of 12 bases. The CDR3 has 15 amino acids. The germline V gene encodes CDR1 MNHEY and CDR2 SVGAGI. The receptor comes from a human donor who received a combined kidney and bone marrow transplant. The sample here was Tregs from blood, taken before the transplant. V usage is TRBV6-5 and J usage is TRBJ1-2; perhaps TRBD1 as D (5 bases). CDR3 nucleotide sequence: TGTGCCAGCAGTTACTCGATTAGGACAACCTATGGCTACACCTTC. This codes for CASSYSIRTTYGYTF.